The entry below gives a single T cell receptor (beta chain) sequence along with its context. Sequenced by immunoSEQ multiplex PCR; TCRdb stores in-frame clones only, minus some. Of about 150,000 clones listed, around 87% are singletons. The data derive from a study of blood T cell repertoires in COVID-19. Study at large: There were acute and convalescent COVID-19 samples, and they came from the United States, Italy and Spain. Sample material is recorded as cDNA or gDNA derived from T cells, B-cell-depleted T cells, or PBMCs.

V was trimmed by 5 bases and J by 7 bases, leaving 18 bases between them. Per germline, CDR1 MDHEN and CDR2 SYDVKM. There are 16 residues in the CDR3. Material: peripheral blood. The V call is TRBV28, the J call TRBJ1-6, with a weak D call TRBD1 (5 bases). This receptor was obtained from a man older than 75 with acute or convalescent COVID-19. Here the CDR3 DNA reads TGTGCCAGCAGTCTCGCTAGGACAAGTGGGAATTCACCCCTCCACTTT. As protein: CASSLARTSGNSPLHF.